Following are 13 T cell receptor beta chains from one sample sequenced in a study of T cells in localized non-small cell lung cancer. Repertoires were generated with immunoSEQ multiplex PCR, while TCRdb's copy carries only in-frame clones and drops some. This sample has fewer than 100,000 clones, with 80% found just once. This specimen was peripheral blood, taken before any cancer treatment. These receptors all stem from a female donor over 55 with stage I lung adenocarcinoma.

The chain links TRBV2 to TRBJ2-3, with 8 bases identical to TRBD2. Germline V CDR1 and CDR2: SNHLY, FYNNEI. The CDR3 spans 15 residues. Losses at the gene ends were 6 bases for V and 4 bases for J; bases not matched to a gene: 9. CDR3 amino acids: CASRVSGGGADTQYF. The DNA for the CDR3 is TGTGCCAGCAGAGTAAGCGGGGGCGGCGCAGATACGCAGTATTTT.

The genes are TRBV11-2 and TRBJ2-1, with TRBD2 matching over 7 bases. Germline CDR1 SGHAT, CDR2 FQNNGV. The CDR3 length is 12 residues. V lost 3 bases, J lost 9 bases, and 2 bases stayed unmatched. This CDR3 reads CASSFWEGEQFF. CDR3 nucleotides: TGTGCCAGCAGCTTCTGGGAGGGTGAGCAGTTCTTC.

V is TRBV6-5 and J is TRBJ1-2; a possible D gene is TRBD1 (5 bases). This CDR3 contains 15 residues. The ends were cut back, 4 bases at V and 1 base at J, with 13 bases in the middle. CDR1 is MNHEY and CDR2 is SVGAGI in the germline V gene. DNA for the CDR3: TGTGCCAGCAGTTCGGGACTTCTTGGTAACTATGGCTACACCTTC. It yields the protein CASSSGLLGNYGYTF.

This chain links TRBV18 with TRBJ2-5; D is ambiguous. V lost 3 bases and J lost 2, with 10 bases in between. CDR1 and CDR2 (germline): KGHSH, LQKENI. CDR3 length: 14 residues. The CDR3, as DNA: TGTGCCAGCTCACCGTCGACCCGACAAGAGACCCAGTACTTC. Amino acid sequence: CASSPSTRQETQYF. Using reference TRBV18 and TRBJ2-5 for the parts outside the CDR3, the full variable domain is NAGVMQNPRHLVRRRGQEARLRCSPMKGHSHVYWYRQLPEEGLKFMVYLQKENIIDESGMPKERFSAEFPKEGPSILRIQQVVRGDSAAYFCASSPSTRQETQYFGPGTRLLVL.

This clone appeared once. V gene TRBV7-9 combines with J gene TRBJ2-7; TRBD1 is a possible D gene (5 bases). Germline CDR1 is SEHNR and CDR2 is FQNEAQ (reference sequence). CDR3 length: 11 amino acids. V was clipped by 5 bases and J by 9 bases, with 11 bases between them. CDR3 loop: CASSGASRQYF. The CDR3 bases are TGTGCCAGCAGCGGGGCGAGTCGGCAGTACTTC. The whole variable domain, filled in from reference TRBV7-9 and TRBJ2-7, reads DTGVSQNPRHKITKRGQNVTFRCDPISEHNRLYWYRQTLGQGPEFLTYFQNEAQLEKSRLLSDRFSAERPKGSFSTLEIQRTEQGDSAMYLCASSGASRQYFGPGTRLTVT.

With regard to this clone: One base away lies a much larger clone, so this may be a sequencing read error. The genes are TRBV7-2 and TRBJ1-3; TRBD1 is a possible D gene (6 bases). CDR3 size: 15 residues. Germline V gene lookup returns CDR1 SGHTA and CDR2 FQGNSA. V was cut by 1 base and J by 0 bases, with 7 bases left in between. The CDR3 here is CASSLGQVSGNTIYF. CDR3 coding DNA: TGTGCCAGCAGCTTAGGACAGGTCTCTGGAAACACCATATATTTT.

The chain is built from TRBV19 and TRBJ1-1; 8 bases agree with TRBD1. The CDR3 has 15 residues. CDR1 and CDR2 from the germline V gene are LNHDA and SQIVND (reference sequence). J was trimmed by 3 bases and V by 4 bases; bases with no gene match: 7. CDR3 sequence reads: CASSKETGVDTEAFF. As DNA, the CDR3 is TGTGCCAGTAGTAAGGAGACAGGGGTCGACACTGAAGCTTTCTTT.

V and J are TRBV5-1 and TRBJ2-7; tentatively, D is TRBD2 (5 bases). This CDR3 is 16 amino acids long. The germline V gene encodes CDR1 SGHRS and CDR2 YFSETQ. Deletions cut 4 bases from V and 4 bases from J, with 21 bases between. CDR3 sequence (DNA): TGCGCCAGCAGCCCGGGGTCCCGGGCCCCCCATTACGAGCAGTACTTC. The encoded protein is CASSPGSRAPHYEQYF.

DNA for the CDR3: TGTGCCAGCAGCCCCTCGAGCACCGGGGAGCTGTTTTTT. Amino acid sequence: CASSPSSTGELFF. The J gene is TRBJ2-2, the V gene TRBV11-3; D is undetermined. There are 13 residues in the CDR3. The germline V and J ends were trimmed by 5 bases and 4 bases, with 8 bases remaining between them. Germline CDR1 is SGHNT and CDR2 is YENEEA.

The V gene is TRBV18, the J gene TRBJ1-5; possibly TRBD1 for D (5 bases). The CDR3 totals 12 residues. The germline V gene has CDR1 KGHSH and CDR2 LQKENI. Trimming pared 6 bases from V and 4 bases from J, leaving 7 bases between. The DNA for the CDR3 is TGTGCCAGCTCTGGGACGAATCAGCCCCAGCATTTT. Encoded protein: CASSGTNQPQHF.

This clone was counted only a few times. J is TRBJ2-6 and V is TRBV5-4, with D tentatively TRBD1 (6 bases). With 2 bases removed from V and 0 bases from J, the gap between germline ends came to 12 bases. Germline values: CDR1 SGHNT, CDR2 YYREEE (reference sequence). The CDR3 sequence is 17 residues long. DNA for the CDR3: TGTGCCAGCAGCTTTGCAGGGGTCCGCTCTGGGGCCAACGTCCTGACTTTC. This gives the protein CASSFAGVRSGANVLTF.

This chain joins TRBV18 and TRBJ2-3; D gene ambiguous. V lost 4 bases and J lost 2, with 16 bases in between. This CDR3 has 16 residues. Germline assignment: CDR1 KGHSH and CDR2 LQKENI. This chain's CDR3 is CASSLRTSSSTDTQYF. CDR3 nucleotide sequence: TGTGCCAGCTCACTTAGGACCAGCTCTTCCACAGATACGCAGTATTTT.

CDR3 coding DNA: TGTGCTAGTGGTTTGTCAATAGGGGGAAGAAAGTATTTT. Amino acid sequence: CASGLSIGGRKYF. The chain recombines TRBV12-5 with TRBJ2-3; possibly TRBD1 for D (6 bases). Deletions cut 2 bases from V and 13 bases from J, with 16 bases between. Germline CDR1 is LGHNT and CDR2 is FRNRAP. This CDR3 has 13 residues.